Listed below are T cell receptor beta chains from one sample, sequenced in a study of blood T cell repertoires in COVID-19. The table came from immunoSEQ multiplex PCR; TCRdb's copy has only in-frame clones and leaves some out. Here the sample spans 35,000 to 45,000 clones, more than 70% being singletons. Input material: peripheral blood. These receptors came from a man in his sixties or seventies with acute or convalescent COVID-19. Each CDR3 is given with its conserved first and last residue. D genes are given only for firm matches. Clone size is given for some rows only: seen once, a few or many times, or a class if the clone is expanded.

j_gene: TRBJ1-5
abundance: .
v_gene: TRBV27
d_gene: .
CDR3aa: CASSSDSHPNQPQHF
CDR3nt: TGTGCCAGCAGTTCCGACTCACATCCCAATCAGCCCCAGCATTTT

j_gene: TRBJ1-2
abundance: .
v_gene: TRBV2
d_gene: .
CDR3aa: CASSEIYGYTF
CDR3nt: TGTGCCAGCAGTGAAATATATGGCTACACCTTC

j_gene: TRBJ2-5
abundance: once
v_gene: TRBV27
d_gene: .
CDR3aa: CASQEGARETQYF
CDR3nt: TGTGCCAGTCAGGAGGGGGCGCGGGAGACCCAGTACTTC

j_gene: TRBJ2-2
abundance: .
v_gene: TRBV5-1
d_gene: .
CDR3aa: CASSLTAGKNTGELFF
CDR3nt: TGCGCCAGCAGCTTGACGGCGGGGAAGAACACCGGGGAGCTGTTTTTT

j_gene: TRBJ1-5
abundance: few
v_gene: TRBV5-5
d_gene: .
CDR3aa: CASSFGQGHQPQHF
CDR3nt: TGTGCCAGCAGCTTTGGGCAGGGCCACCAGCCCCAGCATTTT

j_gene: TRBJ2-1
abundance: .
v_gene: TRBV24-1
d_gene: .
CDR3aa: CATSDSPGLRPDYNEQFF
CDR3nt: TGTGCCACCAGTGATTCCCCGGGACTGCGGCCAGACTACAATGAGCAGTTCTTC

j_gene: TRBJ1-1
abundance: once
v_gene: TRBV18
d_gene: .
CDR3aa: CASSRDTMNTEAFF
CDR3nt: TGTGCCAGCTCCCGCGACACCATGAACACTGAAGCTTTCTTT

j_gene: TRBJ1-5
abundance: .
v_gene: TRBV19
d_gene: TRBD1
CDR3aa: CASSGLGQGEMPQHF
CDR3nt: TGTGCCAGTAGTGGACTCGGACAGGGGGAAATGCCCCAGCATTTT

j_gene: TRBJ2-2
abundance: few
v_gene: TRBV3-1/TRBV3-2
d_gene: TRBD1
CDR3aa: CASSRRGPGELFF
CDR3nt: TGTGCCAGCAGCCGTAGGGGGCCCGGGGAGCTGTTTTTT

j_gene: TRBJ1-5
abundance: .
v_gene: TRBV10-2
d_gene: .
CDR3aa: CASTSSGGARQPQHF
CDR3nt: TGCGCCAGCACCTCCTCGGGGGGGGCACGTCAGCCCCAGCATTTT

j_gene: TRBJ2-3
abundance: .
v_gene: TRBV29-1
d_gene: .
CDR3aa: CSVQGRNTDTQYF
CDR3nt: TGCAGCGTTCAAGGGAGAAACACAGATACGCAGTATTTT

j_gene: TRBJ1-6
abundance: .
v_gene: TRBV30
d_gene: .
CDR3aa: CAWSVGRGPNSPLHF
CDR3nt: TGTGCCTGGAGTGTGGGCAGGGGCCCTAATTCACCCCTCCACTTT

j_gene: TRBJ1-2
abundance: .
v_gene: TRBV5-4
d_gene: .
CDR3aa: CASSLEWGELHGYTF
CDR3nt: TGTGCCAGCAGCTTAGAGTGGGGCGAGTTACATGGCTACACCTTC

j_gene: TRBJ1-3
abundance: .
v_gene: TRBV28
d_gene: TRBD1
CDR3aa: CASRTGQAAGIAGNTIYF
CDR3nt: TGTGCCAGCCGGACCGGACAGGCGGCGGGCATCGCTGGAAACACCATATATTTT

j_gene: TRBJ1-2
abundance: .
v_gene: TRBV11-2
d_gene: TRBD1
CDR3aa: CASSPDRAGYGYTF
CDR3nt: TGTGCCAGCAGCCCGGACAGGGCGGGCTATGGCTACACCTTC

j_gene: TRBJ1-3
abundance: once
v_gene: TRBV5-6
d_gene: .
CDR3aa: CASSGSQTINTIYF
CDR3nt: TGTGCCAGCAGCGGGAGCCAGACCATAAACACCATATATTTT

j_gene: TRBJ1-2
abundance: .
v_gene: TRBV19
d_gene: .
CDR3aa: CATDPTGGTNYGYTF
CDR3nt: TGTGCCACCGACCCCACCGGGGGTACTAACTATGGCTACACCTTC

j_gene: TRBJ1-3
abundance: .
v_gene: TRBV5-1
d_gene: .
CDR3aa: CASRPQLDNGNTIYF
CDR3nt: TGCGCCAGCAGACCTCAGTTAGACAATGGAAACACCATATATTTT